This is a list of T cell receptor beta chains from one sample in a study of identical twins. TCRdb itself ran the 5' RACE reads through MiXCR, one entry per CDR3 protein. The sample comprises about 530,000 distinct CDR3 sequences, approximately 20% of which are singletons, and around 0.5% rests with the top ten. These records were also assigned to another study, of yellow fever vaccine responses in identical twins.

Sequencing was done on a sample of CD4+ T cells sorted from blood. These receptors all come from a woman in her late teens or twenties in good health. Each CDR3 is given without its conserved first and last residue. The order of the fields is clone size, V gene, D gene, J gene, CDR3 protein. A D gene is named only where the DNA matches it firmly. Expanded clones get a size class; other rows say once, few or many, or leave the size out.

>-|TRBV27|-|TRBJ1-1
ASSPPLLNTEAF
>-|TRBV12-3/TRBV12-4|-|TRBJ1-4
AISTGPTNEKLF
>-|TRBV11-1|TRBD2|TRBJ2-1
ASSLSGTSLF
>few|TRBV2|-|TRBJ2-5
ASSGRGFQETQY
>many|TRBV24-1|-|TRBJ2-1
ATTAGTPSYNEQF
>-|TRBV18|-|TRBJ2-1
ASSPFRYNEQF
>few|TRBV12-3/TRBV12-4|TRBD1|TRBJ1-6
ASSTRDRGGSPLH
>-|TRBV6-5|-|TRBJ2-5
ASSYLRGAQETQY
>-|TRBV24-1|-|TRBJ2-5
ATSDFLRGSQETQY
>few|TRBV5-1|TRBD1|TRBJ1-1
ASSIQGARDTEAF
>-|TRBV3-1|TRBD2|TRBJ2-7
ASSAPGTSDYEQY
>-|TRBV2|TRBD2|TRBJ2-1
ASSESAGRAGYNEQF
>-|TRBV3-1|TRBD1|TRBJ2-1
ASSRAGDRGIWEQF
>-|TRBV12-3/TRBV12-4|-|TRBJ2-1
ASSSWTKHGEQF
>many|TRBV6-4|-|TRBJ1-4
ANRRRSDEKLF
>-|TRBV5-6|-|TRBJ1-2
ASSFRGGDRGYT
>few|TRBV5-1|-|TRBJ1-1
ASSLVERSEAF
>few|TRBV5-1|TRBD1|TRBJ2-7
ASSLEGANEQY
>-|TRBV6-1|TRBD2|TRBJ2-1
ASSPGWTSRYNEQF
>few|TRBV4-1|-|TRBJ2-2
ASSQESTVIGTGELF
>-|TRBV2|TRBD2|TRBJ2-4
ASSEGTSGRGHGSIQY
>-|TRBV20-1|-|TRBJ1-5
SAKKSGARQPQH
>-|TRBV18|TRBD1|TRBJ2-7
ASSPLGQTKPYEQY
>few|TRBV5-1|TRBD1|TRBJ1-1
ASTPDTGDGTEAF
>-|TRBV9|TRBD2|TRBJ2-2
ASSASGRNTGELF
>few|TRBV28|-|TRBJ2-1
ASSVQTGYGFGNEQF
>few|TRBV20-1|-|TRBJ2-3
SAILAGTDTQY
>-|TRBV10-3|-|TRBJ1-1
AINNLEGFEAF
>-|TRBV9|-|TRBJ2-1
ASSVGGAGSYNEQF
>many|TRBV12-3/TRBV12-4|-|TRBJ2-2
ASSLRQGRNTGELF
>few|TRBV20-1|TRBD2|TRBJ2-7
SANLGLASIEQY
>few|TRBV9|TRBD2|TRBJ2-1
ASSVLPYLERGDNEQF
>many|TRBV7-2|-|TRBJ2-7
ASSLSGYEQY
>few|TRBV20-1|TRBD2|TRBJ2-1
SARDSLGTSGRSYNEQF
>-|TRBV15|-|TRBJ2-1
ATSRGGERQF
>few|TRBV6-2/TRBV6-3|-|TRBJ2-1
ASSSGGNHNEQF
>many|TRBV12-3/TRBV12-4|TRBD2|TRBJ2-2
ASSSGLASSTGELF
>few|TRBV12-3/TRBV12-4|TRBD2|TRBJ2-5
ASSPSGSRETQY
>-|TRBV7-2|-|TRBJ2-3
ASSRWIEQY
>few|TRBV18|TRBD1|TRBJ2-7
ASSRQGAGYEQY
>-|TRBV11-2|-|TRBJ2-3
ASSLNRANTQY
>-|TRBV28|-|TRBJ1-5
ASRGQGESPQH
>few|TRBV2|TRBD1|TRBJ2-2
AREQGAAGELF
>-|TRBV5-6|TRBD1|TRBJ2-1
ASNYRGPLDEQF
>-|TRBV5-1|-|TRBJ1-1
ASSATTDMNTEAF
>-|TRBV15|-|TRBJ2-5
ATSRVANSGQETQY
>-|TRBV27|TRBD1|TRBJ2-7
ASSPDRGNYEQY
>-|TRBV5-1|-|TRBJ1-1
ASSLAGARDTEAF